What follows are 8 T cell receptor beta chains derived from one specimen sequenced in a study of spatial heterogeneity in lung cancer. Each CDR3 protein is one row after TCRdb ran MiXCR on the 5' RACE reads. The table has more than 75,000 distinct CDR3 sequences, around 12% seen once. Time point defined: sample taken at primary tumor resection. Material for sequencing was whole RNA from tumor, nontumor lung or frozen PBMC, left unsorted. Sequencing was performed on PBMCs, taken at surgery. Receptors originate from a male donor with early-stage non-small cell lung cancer.

The chain recombines TRBV30 with TRBJ2-3, with 7 bases fitting TRBD2. CDR1 is GTSNPN and CDR2 is SVGIG in the germline V gene (reference sequence). The CDR3 extends over 14 amino acids. J lost 1 base, V lost 2 bases, and 3 bases had no gene match. As DNA, the CDR3 is TGTGCCTGGAGTAAAAGCGGGGGCACAGATACGCAGTATTTT. Its translation is CAWSKSGGTDTQYF.

The sample holds many counts of this clonotype. The chain uses TRBV30 and TRBJ1-5; D is possibly TRBD1 (5 bases). Trimming pared 5 bases from V and 7 bases from J, leaving 15 bases between. The V gene's germline CDR1 is GTSNPN and CDR2 SVGIG (reference sequence). The CDR3 sequence is 13 residues long. Here the CDR3 DNA reads TGTGCCTGGTCTGAAGGGGTAGGACAGCCCCAGCATTTT. Its translation: CAWSEGVGQPQHF.

This clonotype showed up many times. This rearrangement joins TRBV20-1 to TRBJ2-5; TRBD2 might be the D (6 bases). CDR1 is DFQATT and CDR2 is SNEGSKA in the germline V gene (reference sequence). V was shortened by 3 bases and J by 2 bases, with 10 bases between the two germline ends. The CDR3 loop spans 13 amino acids. The CDR3 nucleotides read TGCAGTGCTAGCAGTAGCGGACAAGAGACCCAGTACTTC. The encoded protein is CSASSSGQETQYF.

The CDR3 loop is CSMTGINQPQHF. For the CDR3, the DNA is TGCAGTATGACAGGGATCAATCAGCCCCAGCATTTT. J is TRBJ1-5 and V is TRBV20-1; 7 positions agree with TRBD1. The V and J ends lost 8 bases and 3 bases, in that order; junction bases with no gene match: 4. This CDR3 has 12 amino acids. Germline-derived CDR1 and CDR2 are DFQATT and SNEGSKA (reference sequence).

This clonotype was counted a few times. This chain connects TRBV3-1 to TRBJ1-2; D gene uncertain. Between the trimmed V and J ends, which lost 0 bases and 6 bases, there was a span of 11 bases. The CDR3 length is 14 residues. CDR1 LGHDT and CDR2 YNNKEL come from the germline V gene (reference sequence). This CDR3 is CASSQDVVSHGYTF. The CDR3 DNA follows: TGTGCCAGCAGCCAAGATGTGGTTTCTCATGGCTACACCTTC.

This clonotype has just a few counts. The V gene is TRBV18, the J gene TRBJ1-2, with 7 nucleotides matching TRBD1. After removal of 4 bases from V and 0 bases from J, the junction contained 17 bases not matched to a gene. Germline CDR1 and CDR2: KGHSH and LQKENI. CDR3 size: 19 residues. DNA for the CDR3: TGTGCCAGCTCACATTCTACTGACAGGGCAGTCCGCTCTAACTATGGCTACACCTTC. Translating gives CASSHSTDRAVRSNYGYTF.

CDR3 loop: CASSRPASDSTDTQYF. CDR3 nucleotides: TGTGCCAGCAGCCGCCCGGCTAGCGATAGCACAGATACGCAGTATTTT. V gene TRBV7-9 combines with J gene TRBJ2-3; D is possibly TRBD2 (6 bases). There are 16 residues in the CDR3. CDR1 SEHNR and CDR2 FQNEAQ come from the germline V gene (reference sequence). V lost 5 bases, J lost 0 bases, and 15 bases lay in between.

V gene TRBV3-1 combines with J gene TRBJ1-6, with D tentatively TRBD1 (5 bases). Trimming took off 4 bases at V and 10 bases at J, with 17 bases between the two ends. Germline V lookup: CDR1 LGHDT, CDR2 YNNKEL (reference sequence). The CDR3 sequence is 15 residues long. The CDR3, as DNA: TGTGCCAGCAGCCCCCGGAACGGGGGAGGATCACCCCTCCACTTT. It translates to CASSPRNGGGSPLHF.